Below, 31 T cell receptor beta chains from the same sample are listed, as sequenced in a study of metastatic and nonmetastatic thyroid tumors. Thyroid surgery was preceded by no treatment in any patient. Using MiXCR, TCRdb re-called clones from the PCR reads. Among roughly 34,000 clones listed, approximately 31% were seen once. Sequenced input: tumor tissue. The source is a female donor with papillary thyroid cancer or a benign thyroid nodule (not recorded which). Some clones in this sample may be carry-over from other donors' samples.

This clone has just a few counts. Distinct nucleotide sequences in the sample also encode this CDR3. V is TRBV27 and J is TRBJ2-7; D may be TRBD1 (6 bases). V was pared by 2 bases and J by 0 bases, with 8 bases between. The CDR3 runs 14 residues. The V gene's germline CDR1 is MNHEY and CDR2 SMNVEV (reference sequence). The CDR3 region has the DNA TGTGCCAGCAGTTTACGGGACACCTCCTACGAGCAGTACTTC. Translated, it gives CASSLRDTSYEQYF.

In this sample, this clone turned up a few times. J is TRBJ1-4 and V is TRBV3-1; 7 positions agree with TRBD1. The CDR3 totals 12 residues. Germline lookup yields CDR1 LGHDT and CDR2 YNNKEL (reference sequence). Unmatched junction bases numbered 2, after V lost 6 bases and J lost 7 bases. Here the CDR3 reads CASSNRGEKLFF. The CDR3 DNA follows: TGTGCCAGCAGTAACAGGGGTGAAAAACTGTTTTTT. Full variable domain (outside the CDR3, taken from reference TRBV3-1 and TRBJ1-4): DTAVSQTPKYLVTQMGNDKSIKCEQNLGHDTMYWYKQDSKKFLKIMFSYNNKELIINETVPNRFSPKSPDKAHLNLHINSLELGDSAVYFCASSNRGEKLFFGSGTQLSVL.

This clone is labeled as large. The V gene is TRBV6-1, the J gene TRBJ1-1; TRBD1 is a possible D gene (5 bases). Trimming shortened V by 6 bases and J by 3 bases, and 11 bases separated the two germline ends. From germline, CDR1 is MNHNS and CDR2 SASEGT. The CDR3 length is 13 residues. The CDR3 nucleotides read TGTGCCAGCAGATTGGGACTCCACACTGAAGCTTTCTTT. It yields the protein CASRLGLHTEAFF.

This chain uses TRBV7-8 with TRBJ2-7; 8 bases map to TRBD1. Unmatched junction bases numbered 12, after V lost 6 bases and J lost 5 bases. CDR1 and CDR2 from the germline V gene are SGHVS and FQNEAQ. CDR3 length: 15 residues. The CDR3 DNA reads TGTGCCAGCAGACCCACAGGGGGTCTATACGACGAGCAGTACTTC. It translates to CASRPTGGLYDEQYF.

This clone has more than one count but fewer than ten. The CDR3 coding sequence is TGTGCCAGCAGTCTTACCGGGACTGAAGCTTTCTTT. Translation: CASSLTGTEAFF. This chain joins TRBV27 and TRBJ1-1; no firm D call. Germline assignment: CDR1 MNHEY and CDR2 SMNVEV (reference sequence). The length of the CDR3 is 12 residues. Trimming removed 5 bases at V and 5 bases at J, with 9 bases between.

The chain joins TRBV4-2 to TRBJ2-1; 14 positions match TRBD2. The germline V gene encodes CDR1 LGHNA and CDR2 YNFKEQ. Trimming removed 4 bases from V and 6 bases from J; junction bases left unmatched: 2. This CDR3 is built from 15 residues. The CDR3 is CASSPGLAGVNEQFF. CDR3 nucleotide sequence: TGTGCCAGCAGCCCGGGACTAGCGGGAGTCAATGAGCAGTTCTTC.

The chain has TRBV18 and TRBJ2-2, with TRBD1 matching 9 bases. V trimming: 6 bases; J trimming: 0 bases; junction bases outside the gene matches: 14. This CDR3 region has 19 residues. Germline assignment: CDR1 KGHSH and CDR2 LQKENI. CDR3 DNA: TGTGCCAGCTCGCCTCTTATACAGGGGGCCGGTTCGAACACCGGGGAGCTGTTTTTT. This encodes CASSPLIQGAGSNTGELFF.

The V gene is TRBV12-3 or TRBV12-4, the J gene TRBJ2-5; maybe TRBD1 (6 bases). Deletions cut 5 bases from V and 1 base from J, with 17 bases between. The CDR3 has 16 residues. The CDR3 reads CASSGGSMTGQETQYF. The CDR3 DNA is TGTGCCAGCAGTGGGGGCTCTATGACAGGCCAAGAGACCCAGTACTTC.

This chain joins TRBV6-1 and TRBJ2-7, with D unclear. The ends were cut back, 3 bases at V and 4 bases at J, with 10 bases in the middle. Germline lookup yields CDR1 MNHNS and CDR2 SASEGT. The CDR3 covers 13 residues. DNA for the CDR3: TGTGCCAGCAGTGAGGATCGGCTTTACGAGCAGTACTTC. This codes for CASSEDRLYEQYF.

The chain couples TRBV19 to TRBJ1-1; 9 bases align to TRBD1. The germline gives CDR1 LNHDA, CDR2 SQIVND (reference sequence). The CDR3 has 15 residues. Trimming cost V 4 bases and J 3 bases; bases outside gene matches: 6. CDR3 residues: CASSKQGAGDTEAFF. Here the CDR3 DNA reads TGTGCCAGTAGTAAACAGGGGGCCGGAGACACTGAAGCTTTCTTT.

This clone was seen ten or more times. The chain uses TRBV19 and TRBJ1-5, with TRBD1 identical over 8 bases. Germline assignment: CDR1 LNHDA and CDR2 SQIVND (reference sequence). Trimming removed 5 bases from V and 0 bases from J; junction bases left unmatched: 3. The CDR3 is made up of 15 amino acids. CDR3 DNA sequence: TGTGCCAGTAGTTCAGGGACAGGTAGCAATCAGCCCCAGCATTTT. Translated, it gives CASSSGTGSNQPQHF.

This clone was detected a few times. The CDR3 bases are TGTGCCACCAGTGACTCTACAGGAATCCCCTACAATGAGCAGTTCTTC. Translating it yields CATSDSTGIPYNEQFF. This chain connects TRBV24-1 to TRBJ2-1, with D perhaps TRBD1 (5 bases). The length of the CDR3 is 16 residues. The germline V gene has CDR1 KGHDR and CDR2 SFDVKD. Trimming removed 4 bases from V and 2 bases from J, with 14 bases in between.

The chain recombines TRBV7-9 with TRBJ2-2; no clear D. CDR3 length: 13 residues. Germline V lookup: CDR1 SEHNR, CDR2 FQNEAQ (reference sequence). Trimming cost V 3 bases and J 6 bases, with 8 bases left between them. CDR3 DNA sequence: TGTGCCAGCAGCTTCGAGTCGGCCGGGGAGCTGTTTTTT. It yields the protein CASSFESAGELFF.

The genes are TRBV6-1 and TRBJ1-1, with D tentatively TRBD1 (6 bases). The CDR3 is 13 amino acids. Germline CDR1 reads MNHNS; CDR2 reads SASEGT. Trimming removed 7 bases at V and 6 bases at J, with 15 bases between. CDR3 amino acids: CASNTGSAPEAFF. The CDR3 bases are TGTGCCAGCAATACAGGGTCGGCCCCTGAAGCTTTCTTT.

CDR3 bases: TGCGCCAGCAGCTCTAGCCCCGGTGGTTACGAGCAGTACTTC. It specifies CASSSSPGGYEQYF. The rearrangement uses TRBV5-1 and TRBJ2-7; the D gene is possibly TRBD2 (5 bases). The V and J ends lost 3 bases and 4 bases respectively, with 14 bases between them. This CDR3 has 14 amino acids. Germline values: CDR1 SGHRS, CDR2 YFSETQ.

The table lists this clone with a count of one. This rearrangement joins TRBV5-4 to TRBJ2-1; a weak D match, TRBD2 (6 bases). Trimming pared 1 base from V and 0 bases from J, leaving 20 bases between. Germline V CDR1 and CDR2: SGHNT, YYREEE (reference sequence). This CDR3 is 19 amino acids long. Here the CDR3 DNA reads TGTGCCAGCAGCTTGAGGCCGGGGGACTGGGGTCGCTCCTACAATGAGCAGTTCTTC. Its protein product is CASSLRPGDWGRSYNEQFF.

This clone has only a few counts. The J gene is TRBJ2-7, the V gene TRBV6-1; 9 bases line up with TRBD2. Trimming took 1 base from V and 3 from J; bases not matched to a gene: 4. CDR1 is MNHNS and CDR2 is SASEGT in the germline V gene. The CDR3 has 15 residues. CDR3 sequence reads: CASSEGLADLYEQYF. In nucleotides, the CDR3 is TGTGCCAGCAGTGAAGGACTAGCGGACCTCTACGAGCAGTACTTC.

The V and J genes are TRBV6-1 and TRBJ1-3; TRBD1 matches at 9 bases. The CDR3 is 15 amino acids. The V segment lost 7 bases and the J segment 4 bases; nucleotides outside the gene matches: 8. CDR1 is MNHNS and CDR2 is SASEGT in the germline V gene. In DNA form, the CDR3 reads TGTGCCAGCAAACGGGACAGGGACGTCGGAAACACCATATATTTT. It specifies CASKRDRDVGNTIYF.

The chain uses TRBV20-1 and TRBJ2-3, with 7 bases fitting TRBD1. J lost 0 bases, V lost 1 base, and 4 bases had no gene match. This CDR3 is built from 15 residues. Germline CDR1 and CDR2: DFQATT and SNEGSKA (reference sequence). CDR3 amino acids: CSARAGTASTDTQYF. The DNA of the CDR3 is TGCAGTGCTAGAGCCGGGACAGCTAGCACAGATACGCAGTATTTT.

V gene TRBV4-1 combines with J gene TRBJ2-3; 13 positions agree with TRBD2. V shed 6 bases, J shed 2 bases, and the junction held 8 bases outside the gene matches. This CDR3 is 17 amino acids long. Germline V lookup: CDR1 MGHRA, CDR2 YSYEKL. This chain's CDR3 is CASSRLAGGQITDTQYF. CDR3 DNA sequence: TGCGCCAGCAGTCGACTAGCGGGGGGCCAGATCACAGATACGCAGTATTTT.

Turning to this clone: Given a much more abundant clone one base away, this may be a read error. The genes are TRBV28 and TRBJ2-1; the match to TRBD1 covers 7 bases. CDR3 length: 16 residues. CDR1 and CDR2 from the germline V gene are MDHEN and SYDVKM. V lost 2 bases and J lost 5; bases outside the gene matches: 9. In DNA form, the CDR3 reads TGTGCCAGCAGTTTAGTGGGGACAGTGTTTAACAATGAGCAGTTCTTC. Protein product: CASSLVGTVFNNEQFF.

This clone appeared once. The chain recombines TRBV20-1 with TRBJ2-1, with 16 bases matching TRBD2. CDR1 and CDR2 (germline): DFQATT, SNEGSKA (reference sequence). There are 16 residues in the CDR3. The V and J ends lost 4 bases and 2 bases, in that order; junction bases with no gene match: 2. The CDR3 DNA sequence: TGCAGTGCTACGGGACTAGCGGGAGGGCCCTACAATGAGCAGTTCTTC. Its protein product is CSATGLAGGPYNEQFF.

This chain connects TRBV19 to TRBJ2-7; TRBD1 aligns across 9 bases. Germline lookup yields CDR1 LNHDA and CDR2 SQIVND (reference sequence). Trimming at V came to 5 bases and at J to 7 bases, leaving 12 bases not matched to a gene. CDR3 size: 15 residues. The CDR3 DNA is TGTGCCAGTAGTCCGAGGGACAGGGTGGTGCGGGAGCAGTACTTC. This translates into CASSPRDRVVREQYF.

The chain has TRBV6-2 or TRBV6-3 and TRBJ2-7; D perhaps matches TRBD2 (6 bases). Germline V gene data show CDR1 as MNHEY and CDR2 as SVGEGT. The CDR3 has 16 residues. The germline V and J ends were trimmed by 10 bases and 3 bases, with 25 bases remaining between them. The CDR3, as DNA: TGTGCCATCCCCCGGGCCCGGGAGAGAAGGGGCTACGAGCAGTACTTC. Its translation: CAIPRARERRGYEQYF.

In this sample, this clone turned up many times. The V gene is TRBV27, the J gene TRBJ1-1; D is perhaps TRBD1 (5 bases). The CDR3 extends over 14 amino acids. CDR1 is MNHEY and CDR2 is SMNVEV in the germline V gene (reference sequence). V lost 2 bases to trimming and J lost 3 bases, with 10 bases between them. The CDR3 protein is CASSLAGRDTEAFF. CDR3 sequence (DNA): TGTGCCAGCAGTTTAGCAGGGCGTGACACTGAAGCTTTCTTT.

The V gene is TRBV6-4, the J gene TRBJ2-3; TRBD1 agrees at 8 bases. Looked up from germline, CDR1 is MRHNA and CDR2 is SNTAGT. CDR3 length equals 13 residues. V lost 6 bases and J lost 4; bases outside the gene matches: 3. The CDR3 DNA reads TGTGCCAGCAGAGGACAGGGCGCAGATACGCAGTATTTT. Protein: CASRGQGADTQYF.

V gene TRBV27 combines with J gene TRBJ1-4; 8 bases are shared with TRBD1. V gave up 4 bases and J gave up 1 base; unmatched junction bases: 5. The CDR3 consists of 16 residues. Germline V gene data show CDR1 as MNHEY and CDR2 as SMNVEV (reference sequence). This chain's CDR3 is CASSWRTGGTNEKLFF. The CDR3 region has the DNA TGTGCCAGCAGTTGGAGAACAGGGGGAACTAATGAAAAACTGTTTTTT.

The V call is TRBV25-1, the J call TRBJ2-2; 7 nucleotides line up with TRBD1. Germline CDR1 and CDR2: MGHDK and SYGVNS. V was pared by 4 bases and J by 4 bases, with 3 bases of the junction left unmatched. This CDR3 comprises 14 residues. The CDR3 region is CASSGQGATGELFF. CDR3 nucleotides: TGTGCCAGCAGTGGACAGGGCGCCACCGGGGAGCTGTTTTTT.

V and J are TRBV6-2 or TRBV6-3 and TRBJ2-5; D gene unclear. Germline V gene lookup returns CDR1 MNHEY and CDR2 SVGEGT. The CDR3 runs to 11 residues. V lost 4 bases, J lost 4 bases, and 4 bases lay in between. CDR3 DNA sequence: TGTGCCAGCAGTTCAATAGAGACCCAGTACTTC. It encodes CASSSIETQYF.

This clone was seen only a few times. V gene TRBV10-3 combines with J gene TRBJ2-3; 7 nucleotides align to TRBD2. The J segment lost 6 bases and the V segment lost 7 bases, leaving 10 bases of the junction unmatched. Germline CDR1 reads ENHRY; CDR2 reads SYGVKD. The length of the CDR3 is 14 residues. The CDR3 coding sequence is TGTGCCATCACCGGGGACTACCCGGGGGATACGCAGTATTTT. It translates to CAITGDYPGDTQYF.

The chain uses TRBV2 and TRBJ1-5, with a possible D match to TRBD1 (6 bases). V was cut by 4 bases and J by 3 bases, with 10 bases left in between. There are 14 residues in the CDR3. The germline V gene has CDR1 SNHLY and CDR2 FYNNEI. The CDR3 sequence is CASSGEGVNQPQHF. CDR3 sequence (DNA): TGTGCCAGCAGTGGAGAGGGGGTCAATCAGCCCCAGCATTTT.